In this sample, the clone carrying this TCR beta chain turned up many times. Its antigen is currently unknown. The data are from a study of shared clonotypes between healthy human individuals. Produced via immunoSEQ multiplex PCR; TCRdb's table is partial and in-frame only. The sample consists of 650,000 to 750,000 clones, less than 80% of them appearing once. Study results and caveats: Larger richness was generally estimated for naive than memory subsets.

The germline V gene encodes CDR1 SGHTA and CDR2 FQGNSA. V was pared by 6 bases and J by 7 bases, with 13 bases between. The length of the CDR3 is 12 residues. The sample comprised memory CD4+ T cells sorted from blood. This sample's subset: CD45RA-negative fraction. The V and J genes are TRBV7-2 and TRBJ2-7; D gene ambiguous. This receptor was taken from a woman aged 30 to 39 in good health. The CDR3 DNA reads as TGTGCCAGCAGTCATGACTGGGGAGAGCAGTACTTC. It translates to CASSHDWGEQYF.